Presented here are 17 T cell receptor beta chains from one specimen sequenced in a study of shared clonotypes between healthy human individuals (dated by TCRdb to the early 2020s). Libraries were prepared through the immunoSEQ multiplex PCR assay. In TCRdb, the immuneACCESS table is reduced to in-frame sequences with V and J assigned. These tables do not hold every clone; where another copy was compared, an unresolved V gene accounts for under half, and the others remain unexplained. This sample holds about 1 million clones; 75% were observed only once. The ten largest clones represent approximately 1.5% of the sample. Sequencing was done on a sample of memory CD4+ T cells sorted from blood. Sample cell subset or site, as interpreted from the label and publication: CD45RA-negative fraction. Receptors were obtained from a man between 18 and 29 years old in good health.

The genes are TRBV30 and TRBJ2-5; TRBD1 matches at 8 bases. The J call may be faulty, since TRBJ2-7 better matches the DNA end. The CDR3 is 15 residues long. Germline V gene lookup returns CDR1 GTSNPN and CDR2 SVGIG (reference sequence). The DNA of the CDR3 is TGTGCCTGGAGTGTACGAGGGACAGGCTCCTACGAGCAGTACTTC. Residues: CAWSVRGTGSYEQYF.

This clone was found once. J is TRBJ1-2 and V is TRBV4-3; no reliable D call. The V gene lost 0 bases and the J gene lost 4 bases, with 12 bases spanning the gap. The CDR3 contains 15 residues. Looked up from germline, CDR1 is LGHNA and CDR2 is YSLEER. CDR3 amino acids: CASSQDASAIYGYTF. DNA for the CDR3: TGCGCCAGCAGCCAAGATGCTTCAGCGATCTATGGCTACACCTTC.

The gene calls are TRBV7-2 and TRBJ2-7; no firm D call. CDR1 is SGHTA, CDR2 FQGNSA, per germline. The CDR3 is made up of 13 amino acids. V lost 1 base to trimming and J lost 6 bases, with 10 bases between them. The CDR3 is CASSLVQPTEQYF. CDR3 nucleotides: TGTGCCAGCAGCTTAGTTCAGCCTACCGAGCAGTACTTC.

This chain links TRBV30 with TRBJ1-6, with D uncertain. V was trimmed by 2 bases and J by 8 bases, leaving 7 bases between them. The CDR3 spans 12 residues. Germline CDR1 and CDR2: GTSNPN and SVGIG (reference sequence). The CDR3 DNA sequence: TGTGCCTGGAGTCTAGTTCATTCACCCCTCCACTTT. Its translation is CAWSLVHSPLHF.

The chain carries TRBV27 and TRBJ1-1, with D possibly matching TRBD1 (6 bases). V was cut by 7 bases and J by 0 bases, with 9 bases left in between. Germline values: CDR1 MNHEY, CDR2 SMNVEV (reference sequence). The CDR3 is 13 amino acids. The CDR3 protein is CASKGHLNTEAFF. Written as DNA, the CDR3 is TGTGCCAGCAAGGGACATTTGAACACTGAAGCTTTCTTT.

This sequence joins TRBV7-9 and TRBJ1-1; D is perhaps TRBD1 (5 bases). V dropped 5 bases and J dropped 0 bases, with 10 bases sitting between them. Germline V gene data show CDR1 as SEHNR and CDR2 as FQNEAQ (reference sequence). The CDR3 loop spans 14 amino acids. In nucleotides, the CDR3 is TGTGCCAGCAGCCACTCGGGACTGAACACTGAAGCTTTCTTT. This sequence encodes CASSHSGLNTEAFF.

The V call is TRBV19, the J call TRBJ2-7; no reliable D call. Trimming shortened V by 2 bases and J by 2 bases, and 10 bases separated the two germline ends. This CDR3 contains 14 residues. The V gene's germline CDR1 is LNHDA and CDR2 SQIVND (reference sequence). The CDR3 is CASSIKALTYEQYF. CDR3 DNA sequence: TGTGCCAGTAGTATAAAGGCCCTAACCTACGAGCAGTACTTC.

This chain joins TRBV7-2 and TRBJ1-5; 7 nucleotides line up with TRBD1. Germline loops: CDR1 SGHTA, CDR2 FQGNSA. V shed 2 bases, J shed 7 bases, and the junction held 8 bases outside the gene matches. The CDR3 totals 15 residues. This chain's CDR3 is CASSLNEGARQPQHF. The CDR3 DNA reads as TGTGCCAGCAGCTTAAATGAGGGGGCAAGGCAGCCCCAGCATTTT.

The rearrangement links TRBV7-2 to TRBJ2-1, with 9 bases matching TRBD2. Losses at the gene ends were 5 bases for V and 7 bases for J; bases not matched to a gene: 21. The germline V gene has CDR1 SGHTA and CDR2 FQGNSA. There are 19 residues in the CDR3. DNA for the CDR3: TGTGCCAGCAGCCTGCGGTGGGGGGCCATTGGGACTAGCAGTAATGAGCAGTTCTTC. Translating it yields CASSLRWGAIGTSSNEQFF.

V usage is TRBV6-5 and J usage is TRBJ1-2; 12 bases agree with TRBD1. The CDR3 sequence is 15 residues long. Germline loops: CDR1 MNHEY, CDR2 SVGAGI. Trimming at V came to 6 bases and at J to 8 bases, leaving 10 bases not matched to a gene. DNA for the CDR3: TGTGCCAGCAGAGCCCCCGGGACAGGGGGCGCAGGCTACACCTTC. Translated, it gives CASRAPGTGGAGYTF.

The chain's CDR3 is CASSLTPTGLLTDTQYF. The CDR3 nucleotides are TGTGCCAGCAGCTTAACGCCAACAGGGCTACTCACAGATACGCAGTATTTT. This chain uses TRBV7-3 with TRBJ2-3, with a weak D call TRBD1 (6 bases). The CDR3 length is 17 residues. Germline V gene data show CDR1 as SGHTA and CDR2 as FQGTGA. Trimming took off 0 bases at V and 2 bases at J, with 15 bases between the two ends.

The chain is built from TRBV25-1 and TRBJ1-3; tentatively, D is TRBD1 (5 bases). The CDR3 runs 14 residues. Between the trimmed V and J ends, which lost 5 bases and 4 bases, there was a span of 12 bases. CDR1 is MGHDK and CDR2 is SYGVNS in the germline V gene. The CDR3 here is CASSYGAGGNTIYF. CDR3 sequence (DNA): TGTGCCAGCAGTTATGGGGCGGGCGGAAACACCATATATTTT.

This clone turned up a few times. The chain links TRBV2 to TRBJ1-1; D is uncertain. CDR3 size: 14 residues. The germline V gene encodes CDR1 SNHLY and CDR2 FYNNEI. The ends were cut back, 10 bases at V and 0 bases at J, with 15 bases in the middle. The DNA of the CDR3 is TGTGCCACCTCATTGGTGTCCATGAACACTGAAGCTTTCTTT. Translation gives CATSLVSMNTEAFF.

The chain joins TRBV4-1 to TRBJ2-5; 9 bases fit TRBD1. The ends lost 3 bases at V and 4 bases at J; junction bases unmatched: 6. The CDR3 spans 15 residues. Germline CDR1 and CDR2: MGHRA and YSYEKL. The CDR3 DNA is TGCGCCAGCAGCCATTCGGGACAGGGAAGAGAGACCCAGTACTTC. Protein: CASSHSGQGRETQYF.

This chain connects TRBV6-1 to TRBJ1-1, with TRBD1 matching over 11 bases. This CDR3 is built from 13 residues. CDR1 and CDR2 (germline): MNHNS, SASEGT. V trimming: 11 bases; J trimming: 5 bases; junction bases outside the gene matches: 7. The CDR3, as DNA: TGTGCCTACAAGGGACAGGGGGATACTGAAGCTTTCTTT. This codes for CAYKGQGDTEAFF.

The chain employs TRBV6-5 and TRBJ2-5, with a possible D match to TRBD2 (7 bases). The DNA end is more similar to TRBJ2-7, so the J call may be wrong. There are 14 residues in the CDR3. Germline-derived CDR1 and CDR2 are MNHEY and SVGAGI. The chain's CDR3 is CASSYGGASLEQYF. CDR3 coding DNA: TGTGCCAGCAGTTACGGGGGGGCTTCCCTCGAGCAGTACTTC.

Only one count was recorded for this clone. The chain is built from TRBV7-2 and TRBJ2-2; D uncertain. V gave up 4 bases and J gave up 6 bases, with 15 bases separating them. Germline assignment: CDR1 SGHTA and CDR2 FQGNSA. The CDR3 runs 15 residues. CDR3 in DNA: TGTGCCAGCAGCTCCCATGCCATTATGGCCGGGGAGCTGTTTTTT. It codes for CASSSHAIMAGELFF. Variable domain in full (rest from reference TRBV7-2 and TRBJ2-2): GAGVSQSPSNKVTEKGKDVELRCDPISGHTALYWYRQSLGQGLEFLIYFQGNSAPDKSGLPSDRFSAERTGGSVSTLTIQRTQQEDSAVYLCASSSHAIMAGELFFGEGSRLTVL.